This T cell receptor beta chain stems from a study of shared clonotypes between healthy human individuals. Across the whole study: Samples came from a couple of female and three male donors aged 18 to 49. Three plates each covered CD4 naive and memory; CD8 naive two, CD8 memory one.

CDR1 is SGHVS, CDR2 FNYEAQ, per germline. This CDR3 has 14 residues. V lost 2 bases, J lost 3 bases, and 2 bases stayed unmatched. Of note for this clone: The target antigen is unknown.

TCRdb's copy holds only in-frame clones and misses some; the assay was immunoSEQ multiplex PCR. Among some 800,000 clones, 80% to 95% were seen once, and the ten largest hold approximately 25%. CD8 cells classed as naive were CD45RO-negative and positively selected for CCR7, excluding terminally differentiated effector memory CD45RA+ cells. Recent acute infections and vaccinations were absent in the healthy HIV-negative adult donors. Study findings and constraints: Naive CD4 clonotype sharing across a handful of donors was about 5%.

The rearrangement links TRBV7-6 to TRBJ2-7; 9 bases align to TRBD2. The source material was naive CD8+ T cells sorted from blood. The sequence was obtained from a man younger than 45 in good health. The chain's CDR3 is CASSLTSGFYEQYF. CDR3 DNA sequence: TGTGCCAGCAGCTTAACTAGCGGGTTCTACGAGCAGTACTTC.